This entry features one T cell receptor beta chain sequence. Antigen unknown. Elective cesarean births at about 35-42 weeks, without labor or membrane rupture, supplied the cord blood. Clones were read by immunoSEQ multiplex PCR, and TCRdb kept only the in-frame ones, dropping some. The sample holds around 7,300 clones, around 90% seen once. The sample comes from a study of naive CD8 T cells in extremely preterm neonates. With V trimmed by 7 bases and J by 0 bases, 5 bases remained unmatched. In germline, CDR1 is LNHDA, CDR2 SQIVND (reference sequence). There are 14 residues in the CDR3. General observations from the study: Relative to older groups, preterm infants had shorter, less trimmed CDR3s with fewer N additions.

The source of this sequence is a newborn in good health. Source material: naive CD8+ T cells from cord blood. This chain links TRBV19 with TRBJ2-7, with TRBD1 identical over 8 bases. CDR3 sequence: CASTRDRSSYEQYF. CDR3 coding DNA: TGTGCCAGTACCCGGGACAGGAGCTCCTACGAGCAGTACTTC. Using reference TRBV19 and TRBJ2-7 for the parts outside the CDR3, the full variable domain is DGGITQSPKYLFRKEGQNVTLSCEQNLNHDAMYWYRQDPGQGLRLIYYSQIVNDFQKGDIAEGYSVSREKKESFPLTVTSAQKNPTAFYLCASTRDRSSYEQYFGPGTRLTVT.